The next 28 T cell receptor beta chains were all read from a single sample in a study of control samples from healthy donors and cancer patients. The assay was immunoSEQ multiplex PCR, and TCRdb's table has in-frame clones only and misses some. The data hold 140,000 to 150,000 clones, with 90% to 95% observed a single time. Sequenced sample: blood. The origin of the receptors is a man younger than 30 in good health.

The chain uses TRBV5-6 and TRBJ1-3; no clear D. This CDR3 comprises 14 residues. Between the trimmed V and J ends, which lost 0 bases and 4 bases, there was a span of 8 bases. Per germline, CDR1 SGHDT and CDR2 YYEEEE. CDR3 sequence reads: CASSLGQAGNTIYF. Written as DNA, the CDR3 is TGTGCCAGCAGCTTGGGGCAGGCCGGAAACACCATATATTTT.

The chain is built from TRBV6-2 or TRBV6-3 and TRBJ2-1, with D unclear. CDR1 MNHEY and CDR2 SVGEGT come from the germline V gene. Trimming stripped 1 base from V and 5 bases from J, with 9 bases between. CDR3 size: 14 residues. In DNA form, the CDR3 reads TGTGCCAGCAGTTACTTGCAGCCCAACAATGAGCAGTTCTTC. This codes for CASSYLQPNNEQFF.

The V gene is TRBV6-1, the J gene TRBJ2-3; 14 nucleotides align to TRBD2. The CDR3 runs 18 residues. With 4 bases clipped from V and 2 bases from J, the junction kept 8 bases outside the gene matches. In germline, CDR1 is MNHNS, CDR2 SASEGT. The CDR3 sequence: CASSVTSGGARDTDTQYF. The DNA for the CDR3 is TGTGCCAGCAGTGTGACTAGCGGGGGGGCCCGGGACACAGATACGCAGTATTTT.

This clone was detected once. The gene calls are TRBV6-5 and TRBJ2-1, with D possibly TRBD1 on 5 matching bases. The germline V and J ends were trimmed by 5 bases and 7 bases, with 12 bases remaining between them. The V gene's germline CDR1 is MNHEY and CDR2 SVGAGI. The CDR3 runs to 13 residues. CDR3 coding DNA: TGTGCCAGCAGTAGGGGTGGCAGGAATGAGCAGTTCTTC. Protein product: CASSRGGRNEQFF.

The chain is built from TRBV11-2 and TRBJ2-6; perhaps TRBD2 as D (6 bases). From germline, CDR1 is SGHAT and CDR2 FQNNGV. The CDR3 consists of 17 residues. V was shortened by 1 base and J by 2 bases, with 12 bases between the two germline ends. CDR3 nucleotides: TGTGCCAGCAGCTTAGTTGGAGGGGCGGCTGGGGCCAACGTCCTGACTTTC. This encodes CASSLVGGAAGANVLTF.

This chain joins TRBV29-1 and TRBJ1-1; D unclear. Per germline, CDR1 SQVTM and CDR2 ANQGSEA. The length of the CDR3 is 13 residues. V lost 6 bases, J lost 0 bases, and 11 bases lay in between. CDR3 residues: CSVVTEMNTEAFF. CDR3 bases: TGCAGCGTGGTAACAGAGATGAACACTGAAGCTTTCTTT.

The chain carries TRBV28 and TRBJ2-3; TRBD2 matches at 7 bases. J lost 0 bases, V lost 3 bases, and 3 bases had no gene match. The CDR3 covers 15 residues. Germline V gene sequence: CDR1 MDHEN, CDR2 SYDVKM. The CDR3 coding sequence is TGTGCCAGCAGTTTTAGCGGGTTCAGCACAGATACGCAGTATTTT. Residues: CASSFSGFSTDTQYF.

The J gene is TRBJ2-2, the V gene TRBV28; TRBD1 aligns across 9 bases. CDR3 length equals 18 residues. Germline V gene data show CDR1 as MDHEN and CDR2 as SYDVKM. V lost 3 bases and J lost 6; bases outside the gene matches: 14. CDR3 bases: TGTGCCAGCAGTTTGGCACAGGGGGCCCAGTTGGTGGCCGGGGAGCTGTTTTTT. Translating gives CASSLAQGAQLVAGELFF.

The chain uses TRBV6-5 and TRBJ1-3; TRBD1 agrees at 8 bases. CDR3 size: 15 residues. After removal of 6 bases from V and 2 bases from J, the junction contained 6 bases not matched to a gene. Germline CDR1 and CDR2: MNHEY and SVGAGI. The CDR3 DNA follows: TGTGCCAGCAGCCAGGACAGGGCAACTGGAAACACCATATATTTT. Translation gives CASSQDRATGNTIYF.

J is TRBJ1-1 and V is TRBV10-3; D remains unclear. Germline CDR1 and CDR2: ENHRY and SYGVKD. This CDR3 is built from 12 residues. V was trimmed by 0 bases and J by 7 bases, leaving 6 bases between them. CDR3 region: CAISESKGEAFF. The CDR3 DNA reads TGTGCCATCAGTGAGTCGAAAGGTGAAGCTTTCTTT.

The chain uses TRBV16 and TRBJ1-1, with D unresolved. The CDR3 has 14 residues. Germline assignment: CDR1 KGHSY and CDR2 FQNENV. The V and J ends lost 1 base and 5 bases respectively, with 11 bases between them. The CDR3 loop is CASSQLVEATEAFF. The DNA of the CDR3 is TGTGCCAGCAGCCAATTGGTGGAGGCAACTGAAGCTTTCTTT.

The rearrangement joins TRBV7-2 to TRBJ2-3; D is unclear. Germline-derived CDR1 and CDR2 are SGHTA and FQGNSA. The CDR3 length is 15 residues. V lost 3 bases and J 6 bases, leaving 16 bases between the germline ends. CDR3 in amino acids: CASSFQTQRWDTQYF. DNA for the CDR3: TGTGCCAGCAGCTTTCAGACCCAGCGTTGGGATACGCAGTATTTT.

This chain joins TRBV23-1 and TRBJ2-5; TRBD2 matches 8 bases. TRBV23-1 is annotated as an ORF whose role is uncertain. V dropped 4 bases and J dropped 4; count of bases not matched to a gene: 17. The CDR3 totals 18 residues. The CDR3 protein is CASSPLKGSGAPRETQYF. The CDR3 DNA is TGCGCCAGCAGTCCTCTGAAGGGTAGCGGGGCCCCGAGAGAGACCCAGTACTTC.

This chain connects TRBV19 to TRBJ2-5; D might be TRBD2 (5 bases). Germline loops: CDR1 LNHDA, CDR2 SQIVND (reference sequence). The V end lost 0 bases, the J end lost 4 bases, and 6 bases lay between the germline ends. CDR3 length: 13 residues. CDR3 in amino acids: CASSIDGRETQYF. In DNA, the CDR3 is TGTGCCAGTAGTATAGATGGGAGAGAGACCCAGTACTTC.

This chain uses TRBV19 with TRBJ1-2, with a possible D match to TRBD1 (6 bases). Germline CDR1 LNHDA, CDR2 SQIVND (reference sequence). V was shortened by 7 bases and J by 8 bases, with 20 bases between the two germline ends. This CDR3 comprises 14 residues. The CDR3: CASTLVRGAGGYTF. CDR3 nucleotides: TGTGCCAGTACCCTAGTCCGGGGGGCCGGGGGCTACACCTTC.

This clone was seen once. The chain joins TRBV9 to TRBJ2-3, with D hard to call. The CDR3 consists of 14 residues. V was trimmed by 0 bases and J by 0 bases, leaving 5 bases between them. CDR1 and CDR2 (germline): SGDLS, YYNGEE. In DNA, the CDR3 is TGTGCCAGCAGCGTAGAGCGTAGCACAGATACGCAGTATTTT. Translating it yields CASSVERSTDTQYF.

The genes are TRBV6-5 and TRBJ1-1, with a weak D call TRBD1 (5 bases). V lost 5 bases and J lost 7, with 14 bases in between. Germline V gives CDR1 MNHEY, CDR2 SVGAGI. The CDR3 runs 13 residues. CDR3 nucleotide sequence: TGTGCCAGCAGTAACCGGGGGTCCAGTGAAGCTTTCTTT. This gives the protein CASSNRGSSEAFF.

The J gene is TRBJ1-5, the V gene TRBV6-5, with D perhaps matching TRBD1 (5 bases). The CDR3 sequence is 14 residues long. Trimming removed 2 bases from V and 8 bases from J, with 13 bases in between. Germline CDR1 MNHEY, CDR2 SVGAGI. The CDR3 DNA reads TGTGCCAGCAGTTACAGGCAGGGTATGAAGCCCCAGCATTTT. It specifies CASSYRQGMKPQHF.

The chain has TRBV5-1 and TRBJ2-7, with TRBD2 matching over 7 bases. V gave up 4 bases and J gave up 1 base; unmatched junction bases: 5. The CDR3 spans 14 residues. Germline assignment: CDR1 SGHRS and CDR2 YFSETQ. The chain's CDR3 is CASSGERGSYEQYF. In nucleotides, the CDR3 is TGCGCCAGCAGCGGGGAGCGGGGTTCCTACGAGCAGTACTTC.

J is TRBJ2-2 and V is TRBV5-8; 8 bases map to TRBD1. This CDR3 spans 16 amino acids. V shed 2 bases, J shed 7 bases, and the junction held 10 bases outside the gene matches. Germline CDR1 SGHTS, CDR2 YDEGEE. As DNA, the CDR3 is TGTGCCAGCAGCTTCTCTGCAACAGGGGGGATCGGGGAGCTGTTTTTT. Translation gives CASSFSATGGIGELFF.

The chain uses TRBV4-2 and TRBJ2-1; maybe TRBD2 (6 bases). The CDR3 loop spans 16 amino acids. Germline-derived CDR1 and CDR2 are LGHNA and YNFKEQ. V was shortened by 0 bases and J by 3 bases, with 12 bases between the two germline ends. CDR3 nucleotide sequence: TGTGCCAGCAGCCAAGATGGGGCGGGGTACTACAATGAGCAGTTCTTC. Encoded protein: CASSQDGAGYYNEQFF.

J is TRBJ2-1 and V is TRBV24-1; D is unclear. The V gene lost 2 bases and the J gene lost 8 bases, with 9 bases spanning the gap. Germline assignment: CDR1 KGHDR and CDR2 SFDVKD. The CDR3 sequence is 13 residues long. For the CDR3, the DNA is TGTGCCACCAGTGATTCTAGGGTTTATGAGCAGTTCTTC. It codes for CATSDSRVYEQFF.

The V and J genes are TRBV5-1 and TRBJ1-1; D is unclear. Germline V gene lookup returns CDR1 SGHRS and CDR2 YFSETQ. V lost 1 base to trimming and J lost 1 base, with 11 bases between them. CDR3 length equals 15 residues. The CDR3 coding sequence is TGCGCCAGCAGCTTGTTGGAGTGGGAGAACACTGAAGCTTTCTTT. As protein: CASSLLEWENTEAFF.

The chain recombines TRBV2 with TRBJ2-1; 9 positions agree with TRBD1. CDR3 length: 15 residues. The V and J ends lost 5 bases and 6 bases, in that order; junction bases with no gene match: 8. Germline lookup yields CDR1 SNHLY and CDR2 FYNNEI. The CDR3 loop is CASSPRDRVFNEQFF. Written as DNA, the CDR3 is TGTGCCAGCAGTCCCCGGGACAGGGTATTCAATGAGCAGTTCTTC. Based on the CDR3 plus reference TRBV2 and TRBJ2-1, the full variable domain is EPEVTQTPSHQVTQMGQEVILRCVPISNHLYFYWYRQILGQKVEFLVSFYNNEISEKSEIFDDQFSVERPDGSNFTLKIRSTKLEDSAMYFCASSPRDRVFNEQFFGPGTRLTVL.

V usage is TRBV28 and J usage is TRBJ1-4; 7 bases match TRBD1. Per the germline V gene, CDR1 is MDHEN and CDR2 is SYDVKM. Trimming cost V 2 bases and J 4 bases; bases outside gene matches: 7. CDR3 length: 16 amino acids. CDR3: CASSLATGSLNEKLFF. The DNA for the CDR3 is TGTGCCAGCAGTTTAGCGACAGGGAGCCTTAATGAAAAACTGTTTTTT.

This clone was seen a single time. The rearrangement uses TRBV7-9 and TRBJ1-6; D may be TRBD1 (6 bases). Trimming took off 4 bases at V and 8 bases at J, with 12 bases between the two ends. The CDR3 sequence is 14 residues long. Per germline, CDR1 SEHNR and CDR2 FQNEAQ (reference sequence). CDR3 sequence reads: CASSSTGNDSPLHF. The CDR3 nucleotides are TGTGCCAGCAGCTCTACAGGGAATGATTCACCCCTCCACTTT.

The CDR3 reads CASRGWGHGYTF. The CDR3 DNA reads TGTGCCAGCAGAGGGTGGGGGCATGGCTACACCTTC. The gene calls are TRBV14 and TRBJ1-2; maybe TRBD1 (6 bases). This CDR3 is built from 12 residues. The ends were cut back, 6 bases at V and 6 bases at J, with 11 bases in the middle. Germline values: CDR1 SGHDN, CDR2 FVKESK.

The chain recombines TRBV7-6 with TRBJ2-7, with TRBD1 matching over 9 bases. The CDR3 is 15 residues long. The ends lost 5 bases at V and 2 bases at J; junction bases unmatched: 7. Germline-derived CDR1 and CDR2 are SGHVS and FNYEAQ. CDR3 coding DNA: TGTGCCAGCAGCATTAGACAGGGGGGCACCTACGAGCAGTACTTC. This gives the protein CASSIRQGGTYEQYF.